This T cell receptor beta chain was recorded in a study of beta chain features in type 1 diabetes. Reverse transcribing all isolated RNA meant expressed TCRB transcripts were sequenced. TCRdb keeps only in-frame clones here, not all; method: immunoSEQ multiplex PCR. The sample lists 640,000 or so clones, over 13% occurring once. The table lists this clone with a few counts. Antigen specificity is unknown. Study observations and caveats: Patients with Type 1 diabetes showed moderately but significantly shorter TCRB CDR3s in all four CD4+ subsets.

This sequence was found in a man aged 18 to 29 with type 1 diabetes. The sample consisted of naive CD4+ T cells from blood.

The CDR3 spells CAWRGGQASFSGNTIYF. In DNA form, the CDR3 reads TGTGCCTGGAGAGGTGGACAGGCTTCCTTCTCTGGAAACACCATATATTTT. The chain recombines TRBV30 with TRBJ1-3, with 7 positions matching TRBD1. The trim removed 3 bases at V and 0 bases at J, leaving 11 bases unmatched. There are 17 residues in the CDR3. Germline CDR1 GTSNPN, CDR2 SVGIG (reference sequence).